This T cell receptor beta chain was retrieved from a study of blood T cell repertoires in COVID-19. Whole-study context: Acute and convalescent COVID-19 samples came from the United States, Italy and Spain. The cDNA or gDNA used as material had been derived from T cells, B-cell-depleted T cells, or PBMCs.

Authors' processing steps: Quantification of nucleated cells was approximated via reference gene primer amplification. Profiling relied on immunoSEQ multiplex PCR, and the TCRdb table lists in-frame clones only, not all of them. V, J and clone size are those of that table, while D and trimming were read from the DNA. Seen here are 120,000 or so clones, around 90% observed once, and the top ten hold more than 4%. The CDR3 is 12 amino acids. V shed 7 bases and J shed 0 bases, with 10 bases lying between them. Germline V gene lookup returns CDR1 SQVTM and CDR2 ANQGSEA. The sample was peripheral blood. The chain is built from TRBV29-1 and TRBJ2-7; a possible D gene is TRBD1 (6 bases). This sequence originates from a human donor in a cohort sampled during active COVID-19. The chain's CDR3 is CSARDTSYEQYF. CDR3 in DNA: TGCAGCGCCCGGGACACCTCCTACGAGCAGTACTTC.